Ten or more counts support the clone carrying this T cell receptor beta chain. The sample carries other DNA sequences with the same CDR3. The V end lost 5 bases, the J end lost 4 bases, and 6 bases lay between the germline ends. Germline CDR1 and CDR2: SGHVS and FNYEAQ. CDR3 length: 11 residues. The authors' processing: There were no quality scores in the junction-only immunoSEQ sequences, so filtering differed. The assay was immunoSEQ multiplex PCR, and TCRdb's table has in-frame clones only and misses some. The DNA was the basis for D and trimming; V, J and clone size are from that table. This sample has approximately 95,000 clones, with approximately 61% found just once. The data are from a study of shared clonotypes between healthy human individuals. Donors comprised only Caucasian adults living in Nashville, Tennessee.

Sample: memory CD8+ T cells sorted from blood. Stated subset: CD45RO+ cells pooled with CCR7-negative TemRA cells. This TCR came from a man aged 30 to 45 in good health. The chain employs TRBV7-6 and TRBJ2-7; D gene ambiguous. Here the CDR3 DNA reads TGTGCCAGCAGCCCTGGGTACGAGCAGTACTTC. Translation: CASSPGYEQYF.